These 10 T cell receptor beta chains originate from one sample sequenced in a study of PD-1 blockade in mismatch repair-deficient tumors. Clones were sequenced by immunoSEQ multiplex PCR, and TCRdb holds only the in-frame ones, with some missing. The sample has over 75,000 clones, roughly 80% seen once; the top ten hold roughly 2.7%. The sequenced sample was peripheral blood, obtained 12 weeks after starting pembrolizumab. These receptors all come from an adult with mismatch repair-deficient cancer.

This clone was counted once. The CDR3 here is CAWSMGPGGYTF. The CDR3 DNA sequence: TGTGCCTGGAGTATGGGCCCGGGGGGCTACACCTTC. This chain joins TRBV30 and TRBJ1-2, with D uncertain. There are 12 residues in the CDR3. The V end lost 2 bases, the J end lost 8 bases, and 12 bases lay between the germline ends. Germline V lookup: CDR1 GTSNPN, CDR2 SVGIG (reference sequence).

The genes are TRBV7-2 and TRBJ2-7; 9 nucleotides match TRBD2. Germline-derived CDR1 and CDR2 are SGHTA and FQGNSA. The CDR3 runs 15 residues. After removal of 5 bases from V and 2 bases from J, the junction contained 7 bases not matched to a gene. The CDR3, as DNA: TGTGCCAGCAGCGGTAGTGCGGGAGGGCCCTACGAGCAGTACTTC. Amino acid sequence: CASSGSAGGPYEQYF.

The CDR3 coding sequence is TGTGCCAGCAGCCCTTGGACAGGCGCGAACACTGAAGCTTTCTTT. Encoded protein: CASSPWTGANTEAFF. The chain has TRBV11-2 and TRBJ1-1; 7 bases align to TRBD1. V lost 5 bases and J lost 1; bases outside the gene matches: 7. This CDR3 has 15 amino acids. Per the germline V gene, CDR1 is SGHAT and CDR2 is FQNNGV.

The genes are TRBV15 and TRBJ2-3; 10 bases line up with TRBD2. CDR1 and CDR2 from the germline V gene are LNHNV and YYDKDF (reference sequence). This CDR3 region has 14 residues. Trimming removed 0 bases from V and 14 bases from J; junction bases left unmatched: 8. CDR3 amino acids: CATSRDLAAGGMYF. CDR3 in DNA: TGTGCCACCAGCAGAGATCTGGCAGCGGGAGGGATGTATTTT.

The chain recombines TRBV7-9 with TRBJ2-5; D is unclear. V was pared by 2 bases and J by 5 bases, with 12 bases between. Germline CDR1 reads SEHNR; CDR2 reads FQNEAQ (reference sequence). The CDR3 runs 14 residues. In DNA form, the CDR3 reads TGTGCCAGCAGCTTAACGATGGGTTTTGAGACCCAGTACTTC. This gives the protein CASSLTMGFETQYF.

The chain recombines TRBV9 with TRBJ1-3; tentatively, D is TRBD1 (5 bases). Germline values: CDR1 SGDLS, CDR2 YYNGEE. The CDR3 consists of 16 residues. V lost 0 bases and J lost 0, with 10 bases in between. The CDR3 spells CASSVGAGPSGNTIYF. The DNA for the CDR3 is TGTGCCAGCAGCGTAGGTGCGGGGCCCTCTGGAAACACCATATATTTT.

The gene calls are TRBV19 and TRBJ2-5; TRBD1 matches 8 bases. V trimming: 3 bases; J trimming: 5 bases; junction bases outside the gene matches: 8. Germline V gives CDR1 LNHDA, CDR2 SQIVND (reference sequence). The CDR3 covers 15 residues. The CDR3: CASSIPGGWSETQYF. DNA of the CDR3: TGTGCCAGTAGTATTCCAGGGGGCTGGTCGGAGACCCAGTACTTC.

CDR3 protein: CASRRDSSYEQYF. Written as DNA, the CDR3 is TGCGCCAGCAGAAGAGACAGCTCCTACGAGCAGTACTTC. The chain employs TRBV4-1 and TRBJ2-7; perhaps TRBD1 as D (5 bases). Germline values: CDR1 MGHRA, CDR2 YSYEKL. Trimming cost V 6 bases and J 0 bases, with 9 bases left between them. The CDR3 spans 13 residues.

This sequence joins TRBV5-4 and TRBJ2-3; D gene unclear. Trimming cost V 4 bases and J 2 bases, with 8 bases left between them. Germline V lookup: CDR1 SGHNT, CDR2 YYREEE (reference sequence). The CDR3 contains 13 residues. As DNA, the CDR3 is TGTGCCAGCAGCCTTCATATCACAGATACGCAGTATTTT. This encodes CASSLHITDTQYF.

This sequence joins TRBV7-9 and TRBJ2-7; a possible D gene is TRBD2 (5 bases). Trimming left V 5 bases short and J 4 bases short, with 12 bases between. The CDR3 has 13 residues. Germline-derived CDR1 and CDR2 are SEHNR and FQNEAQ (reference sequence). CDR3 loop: CASSGETGYEQYF. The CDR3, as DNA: TGTGCCAGCAGCGGGGAGACGGGATACGAGCAGTACTTC.